Presented here are 20 T cell receptor beta chains from one specimen sequenced in a study of identical twins. TCRdb processed the 5' RACE reads anew with MiXCR; each CDR3 protein has one entry. The sample includes about 810,000 distinct CDR3 sequences, about 12% of them seen just once. This sample also belongs to another study, concerning yellow fever vaccine responses in identical twins.

Sequencing was performed on PBMCs. These receptors came from a woman under 30 in good health.

This CDR3 is CSATQDIFSYEQYF. DNA for the CDR3: TGCAGTGCGACCCAGGACATATTCTCCTACGAGCAGTACTTC. The J gene is TRBJ2-7, the V gene TRBV20-1; a weak D match, TRBD1 (5 bases). The CDR3 covers 14 residues. Trimming removed 6 bases from V and 0 bases from J, with 15 bases in between. Germline V CDR1 and CDR2: DFQATT, SNEGSKA (reference sequence).

This clonotype occurred a few times. The rearrangement joins TRBV5-1 to TRBJ2-3; D may correspond to TRBD1 or TRBD2 (5 bases each). V gave up 1 base and J gave up 0 bases, with 15 bases separating them. This CDR3 has 17 amino acids. Germline V gene data show CDR1 as SGHRS and CDR2 as YFSETQ. This chain's CDR3 is CASSLLPTGTSTDTQYF. The CDR3 nucleotides read TGCGCCAGCAGCTTGCTCCCCACTGGGACCAGCACAGATACGCAGTATTTT.

This clonotype has a handful of counts. The V gene is TRBV12-3 or TRBV12-4, the J gene TRBJ1-4, with 7 bases fitting TRBD1. V lost 3 bases, J lost 14 bases, and 9 bases stayed unmatched. This CDR3 spans 13 amino acids. The DNA for the CDR3 is TGTGCCAGCAGTTTTAAGGGTCAGGGGGGTCTGTTTTTT. Translation: CASSFKGQGGLFF.

The genes are TRBV2 and TRBJ2-1; TRBD1 matches at 7 bases. The CDR3 contains 16 residues. The ends lost 3 bases at V and 2 bases at J; junction bases unmatched: 7. CDR1 and CDR2 from the germline V gene are SNHLY and FYNNEI. The CDR3 DNA sequence: TGTGCCAGCAGTGATCGACAGGGCTGGCCCTACAATGAGCAGTTCTTC. This sequence encodes CASSDRQGWPYNEQFF. The entire variable domain, with the rest obtained from reference TRBV2 and TRBJ2-1, is as follows: EPEVTQTPSHQVTQMGQEVILRCVPISNHLYFYWYRQILGQKVEFLVSFYNNEISEKSEIFDDQFSVERPDGSNFTLKIRSTKLEDSAMYFCASSDRQGWPYNEQFFGPGTRLTVL.

CDR3 amino acids: CASRRGGGSTEAFF. As DNA, the CDR3 is TGTGCCAGCAGGAGGGGGGGGGGCTCCACTGAAGCTTTCTTT. The V call is TRBV11-2, the J call TRBJ1-1; D is possibly TRBD1 (6 bases). This CDR3 comprises 14 residues. Trimming removed 6 bases at V and 4 bases at J, with 15 bases between. Germline lookup yields CDR1 SGHAT and CDR2 FQNNGV.

This clonotype was counted between two and nine times. The CDR3 loop is CASRTTGYNSPLHF. CDR3 coding DNA: TGTGCCAGCAGGACGACGGGCTATAATTCACCCCTCCACTTT. V is TRBV2 and J is TRBJ1-6, with unresolved D. The CDR3 sequence is 14 residues long. Trimming pared 6 bases from V and 3 bases from J, leaving 9 bases between. Per germline, CDR1 SNHLY and CDR2 FYNNEI.

This clonotype came up a few times. The rearrangement links TRBV20-1 to TRBJ1-1; possible D gene TRBD1, 6 bases. Trimming left V 3 bases short and J 2 bases short, with 13 bases between. Germline V gene sequence: CDR1 DFQATT, CDR2 SNEGSKA (reference sequence). This CDR3 has 14 residues. The CDR3 nucleotides are TGCAGTGCTAGGGGAACAGGGTTCAACACTGAAGCTTTCTTT. Translated, it gives CSARGTGFNTEAFF.

This clonotype was seen ten or more times. V gene TRBV15 combines with J gene TRBJ1-2; no firm D call. This CDR3 comprises 14 residues. The germline V gene encodes CDR1 LNHNV and CDR2 YYDKDF (reference sequence). Trimming shortened V by 0 bases and J by 7 bases, and 12 bases separated the two germline ends. CDR3 residues: CATSRDRWGGGYTF. Here the CDR3 DNA reads TGTGCCACCAGCAGAGATCGCTGGGGAGGTGGCTACACCTTC.

This clonotype was recorded a few times. The chain is built from TRBV4-1 and TRBJ2-1; TRBD1 agrees at 7 bases. The V segment lost 0 bases and the J segment 5 bases; nucleotides outside the gene matches: 10. The CDR3 spans 17 residues. The germline V gene encodes CDR1 MGHRA and CDR2 YSYEKL. The CDR3 DNA reads as TGCGCCAGCAGCCAAGAACCCTCCGGGACAGTTAACAATGAGCAGTTCTTC. Translating it yields CASSQEPSGTVNNEQFF.

V gene TRBV5-1 combines with J gene TRBJ2-3; 12 nucleotides match TRBD2. With V trimmed by 1 base and J by 4 bases, 10 bases remained unmatched. This CDR3 contains 18 residues. Looked up from germline, CDR1 is SGHRS and CDR2 is YFSETQ. The CDR3 nucleotides are TGCGCCAGCAGCTTGTCCGGACTAGCGGGGCCCTTCGCAGATACGCAGTATTTT. Protein: CASSLSGLAGPFADTQYF.

The chain joins TRBV20-1 to TRBJ2-7, with TRBD1 identical over 7 bases. The V and J ends lost 4 bases and 9 bases, in that order; junction bases with no gene match: 15. The CDR3 extends over 14 amino acids. The germline V gene encodes CDR1 DFQATT and CDR2 SNEGSKA (reference sequence). The CDR3 bases are TGCAGTGCTACACGACAGGGCCTCTTAATAGGGCAGTACTTC. As protein: CSATRQGLLIGQYF.

The sample holds a few counts of this clonotype. The J gene is TRBJ1-1, the V gene TRBV12-5; D is ambiguous. CDR3 size: 13 residues. In germline, CDR1 is LGHNT, CDR2 FRNRAP. Trimming removed 7 bases from V and 1 base from J, with 10 bases in between. In DNA form, the CDR3 reads TGTGCTAGTGTGAGGGAAAGGAACACTGAAGCTTTCTTT. Its translation: CASVRERNTEAFF.

This clonotype appeared many times. This chain links TRBV11-2 with TRBJ2-7; possibly TRBD2 for D (6 bases). The CDR3 contains 14 residues. V lost 1 base and J 3 bases, leaving 10 bases between the germline ends. In germline, CDR1 is SGHAT, CDR2 FQNNGV. For the CDR3, the DNA is TGTGCCAGCAGCTTAGGTGGGACTGACTACGAGCAGTACTTC. It codes for CASSLGGTDYEQYF. Together with reference TRBV11-2 and TRBJ2-7, the CDR3 gives the full variable domain: EAGVAQSPRYKIIEKRQSVAFWCNPISGHATLYWYQQILGQGPKLLIQFQNNGVVDDSQLPKDRFSAERLKGVDSTLKIQPAKLEDSAVYLCASSLGGTDYEQYFGPGTRLTVT.

The V gene is TRBV5-1, the J gene TRBJ2-7; the match to TRBD1 covers 9 bases. This CDR3 has 17 amino acids. Germline CDR1 SGHRS, CDR2 YFSETQ. Unmatched junction bases numbered 19, after V lost 5 bases and J lost 7 bases. The CDR3, as DNA: TGCGCCAGCAGACAACATGGGGACAGGGCCACCCTCAGGGAGCAGTACGTC. Translated: CASRQHGDRATLREQYV.

This chain connects TRBV4-1 to TRBJ2-7; 7 bases are shared with TRBD2. There are 16 residues in the CDR3. V lost 1 base to trimming and J lost 2 bases; unmatched junction nucleotides: 8. From germline, CDR1 is MGHRA and CDR2 YSYEKL. CDR3 sequence (DNA): TGCGCCAGCAGCCAAGGCCCCGGGAGGTTTACCTACGAGCAGTACTTC. Translation gives CASSQGPGRFTYEQYF.

The table lists this clonotype with a few counts. The J gene is TRBJ2-3, the V gene TRBV21-1; the listed D gene, TRBD2, was not tested against the DNA. TRBV21-1 is a documented pseudogene. This CDR3 comprises 16 residues. The CDR3 DNA follows: TGTGCCAGCAGCATCAACGGACTCTTCTTCACAGATACGCAGTATTTT. Its translation is CASSINGLFFTDTQYF.

This clonotype appeared a few times. The chain is built from TRBV28 and TRBJ2-1; D unclear. This CDR3 is 13 amino acids long. The V gene lost 7 bases and the J gene lost 2 bases, with 9 bases spanning the gap. The germline gives CDR1 MDHEN, CDR2 SYDVKM. The DNA of the CDR3 is TGTGCCAGCACTACAGAAGCCTACAATGAGCAGTTCTTC. Translating it yields CASTTEAYNEQFF.

This clonotype was detected many times. V usage is TRBV20-1 and J usage is TRBJ1-1, with D unresolved. Trimming took 3 bases from V and 0 from J, leaving 5 bases between them. CDR3 length equals 12 residues. From germline, CDR1 is DFQATT and CDR2 SNEGSKA (reference sequence). In DNA form, the CDR3 reads TGCAGTGCTAGCGGCATGAACACTGAAGCTTTCTTT. Translation gives CSASGMNTEAFF.

This clonotype has only a few counts. This rearrangement joins TRBV29-1 to TRBJ2-7, with 10 bases aligning to TRBD2. The CDR3 extends over 17 amino acids. CDR1 and CDR2 from the germline V gene are SQVTM and ANQGSEA. With V trimmed by 4 bases and J by 1 base, 13 bases remained unmatched. CDR3 nucleotides: TGCAGCGTTGTAGTATTGGCTGGGACTAGCGTATCCTACGAGCAGTACTTC. Translated: CSVVVLAGTSVSYEQYF.

This clonotype has at least ten counts. The V gene is TRBV20-1, the J gene TRBJ2-7; TRBD2 agrees at 7 bases. Germline values: CDR1 DFQATT, CDR2 SNEGSKA (reference sequence). V lost 1 base to trimming and J lost 5 bases; unmatched junction nucleotides: 8. CDR3 size: 14 residues. The CDR3 DNA reads as TGCAGTGCTAGAGGTGGTAGCGGGTACCACGAGCAGTACTTC. Amino acids: CSARGGSGYHEQYF.